This is a list of T cell receptor beta chains from one sample in a study of shared clonotypes between healthy human individuals. Assay: immunoSEQ multiplex PCR; the TCRdb copy retains only in-frame clones and omits some. The data contain 600,000 to 800,000 clones, about two thirds of them singletons. Material for sequencing was memory CD4+ T cells sorted from blood. The receptors were gathered from a woman under 40 in good health. The CDR3 runs from the conserved cysteine through the conserved F or W. The order of the fields is J gene, D gene, V gene, clone size, CDR3 protein, CDR3 DNA. A D gene is named only where the DNA matches it firmly. Some rows mark clone size as missing; the rest say once, few, many or name a class of expanded clone.

j_call: TRBJ2-1
d_call: .
v_call: TRBV18
clone_size: .
cdr3_aa: CASSPRQVLDEQFF
cdr3_nt: TGTGCCAGCTCACCCAGGCAGGTTCTAGATGAGCAGTTCTTC

j_call: TRBJ2-5
d_call: TRBD1
v_call: TRBV5-8
clone_size: few
cdr3_aa: CAYSSSDRGETQYF
cdr3_nt: TGTGCCTACAGTTCATCGGACAGGGGAGAGACCCAGTACTTC

j_call: TRBJ2-5
d_call: TRBD1
v_call: TRBV11-2
clone_size: .
cdr3_aa: CASSLAGTGGAQTQYF
cdr3_nt: TGTGCCAGCAGCTTAGCTGGGACAGGGGGCGCGCAGACCCAGTACTTC

j_call: TRBJ2-7
d_call: TRBD1
v_call: TRBV2
clone_size: .
cdr3_aa: CASSRQGARYEQYF
cdr3_nt: TGTGCCAGCAGTCGACAGGGGGCGCGATACGAGCAGTACTTC

j_call: TRBJ2-2
d_call: TRBD1
v_call: TRBV4-2
clone_size: .
cdr3_aa: CASSQDRRDRGSAGELFF
cdr3_nt: TGTGCCAGCAGCCAAGATCGCCGGGACAGGGGTTCTGCCGGGGAGCTGTTTTTT

j_call: TRBJ1-2
d_call: .
v_call: TRBV19
clone_size: .
cdr3_aa: CASSRGDTYGYTF
cdr3_nt: TGTGCCAGCTCCAGAGGGGACACCTATGGCTACACCTTC

j_call: TRBJ2-5
d_call: TRBD2
v_call: TRBV27
clone_size: .
cdr3_aa: CASSQRRPGLAGGPSETQYF
cdr3_nt: TGTGCCAGCAGCCAACGCCGGCCGGGACTAGCGGGAGGGCCGTCGGAGACCCAGTACTTC

j_call: TRBJ2-3
d_call: .
v_call: TRBV5-1
clone_size: .
cdr3_aa: CASSSESRGPTDTQYF
cdr3_nt: TGCGCCAGCAGCTCGGAGAGCAGGGGCCCCACAGATACGCAGTATTTT

j_call: TRBJ2-2
d_call: TRBD2
v_call: TRBV27
clone_size: .
cdr3_aa: CASSLKRSGWGGRTSGGTGELFF
cdr3_nt: TGTGCCAGCAGTTTAAAGAGGTCCGGGTGGGGGGGGAGGACTAGCGGGGGCACCGGGGAGCTGTTTTTT

j_call: TRBJ2-2
d_call: .
v_call: TRBV6-6
clone_size: .
cdr3_aa: CATKGDLALSTGELFF
cdr3_nt: TGTGCCACCAAGGGGGATCTAGCACTATCCACCGGGGAGCTGTTTTTT

j_call: TRBJ2-5
d_call: TRBD1
v_call: TRBV5-1
clone_size: few
cdr3_aa: CASSFSSGQGQETQYF
cdr3_nt: TGCGCCAGCAGCTTCTCCTCGGGACAGGGCCAAGAGACCCAGTACTTC

j_call: TRBJ2-1
d_call: .
v_call: TRBV11-2
clone_size: few
cdr3_aa: CASSQGYDEQFF
cdr3_nt: TGTGCCAGCAGTCAAGGTTACGATGAGCAGTTCTTC

j_call: TRBJ1-3
d_call: .
v_call: TRBV7-9
clone_size: once
cdr3_aa: CASSLQAPAGVPIYF
cdr3_nt: TGTGCCAGCAGCTTACAGGCCCCCGCCGGGGTCCCCATATATTTT

j_call: TRBJ2-3
d_call: TRBD2
v_call: TRBV10-3
clone_size: .
cdr3_aa: CAISESGRGTSGADTQYF
cdr3_nt: TGTGCCATCAGTGAGTCTGGGCGCGGGACTAGCGGGGCAGATACGCAGTATTTT

j_call: TRBJ1-2
d_call: .
v_call: TRBV6-4
clone_size: .
cdr3_aa: CASSDSYRAGGYTF
cdr3_nt: TGTGCCAGCAGTGACTCATACAGGGCTGGGGGCTACACCTTC

j_call: TRBJ1-1
d_call: .
v_call: TRBV5-1
clone_size: .
cdr3_aa: CASSLGPTRSTEAFF
cdr3_nt: TGCGCCAGCAGCTTGGGACCAACCAGGTCCACTGAAGCTTTCTTT

j_call: TRBJ2-2
d_call: TRBD2
v_call: TRBV19
clone_size: few
cdr3_aa: CASRQGLDFANTGELFF
cdr3_nt: TGTGCCAGTAGGCAGGGACTAGATTTTGCGAACACCGGGGAGCTGTTTTTT

j_call: TRBJ1-3
d_call: .
v_call: TRBV5-6
clone_size: .
cdr3_aa: CASSLVQGSGNTIYF
cdr3_nt: TGTGCCAGCAGCTTGGTTCAGGGCTCTGGAAACACCATATATTTT

j_call: TRBJ2-1
d_call: .
v_call: TRBV11-2
clone_size: few
cdr3_aa: CASRQTGSSYNEQFF
cdr3_nt: TGTGCCAGCAGACAAACAGGGAGCTCCTACAATGAGCAGTTCTTC

j_call: TRBJ1-5
d_call: .
v_call: TRBV6-5
clone_size: once
cdr3_aa: CASTRDNQPQHF
cdr3_nt: TGTGCCAGCACCAGGGACAATCAGCCCCAGCATTTT

j_call: TRBJ2-2
d_call: .
v_call: TRBV9
clone_size: .
cdr3_aa: CASSVRTANTGELFF
cdr3_nt: TGTGCCAGCAGCGTTAGGACGGCGAACACCGGGGAGCTGTTTTTT

j_call: TRBJ2-1
d_call: .
v_call: TRBV10-3
clone_size: .
cdr3_aa: CAIRPEGFSEQFF
cdr3_nt: TGTGCCATCAGACCCGAGGGCTTTAGCGAGCAGTTCTTC

j_call: TRBJ2-1
d_call: TRBD1
v_call: TRBV6-1
clone_size: many
cdr3_aa: CASSAFGQGGNEQFF
cdr3_nt: TGTGCCAGCAGTGCCTTCGGACAGGGGGGGAATGAGCAGTTCTTC

j_call: TRBJ1-4
d_call: .
v_call: TRBV6-1
clone_size: .
cdr3_aa: CASSEGGLGRREKLFF
cdr3_nt: TGTGCCAGCAGTGAAGGAGGATTGGGACGGCGGGAAAAACTGTTTTTT

j_call: TRBJ1-1
d_call: .
v_call: TRBV6-1
clone_size: once
cdr3_aa: CASEGNTEAFF
cdr3_nt: TGTGCCAGCGAAGGGAACACTGAAGCTTTCTTT

j_call: TRBJ2-1
d_call: TRBD2
v_call: TRBV28
clone_size: .
cdr3_aa: CASSTSPSGRAYNEQFF
cdr3_nt: TGTGCCAGCAGTACCTCTCCCAGCGGGAGGGCTTACAATGAGCAGTTCTTC

j_call: TRBJ1-1
d_call: .
v_call: TRBV10-3
clone_size: once
cdr3_aa: CAISEQPNTEAFF
cdr3_nt: TGTGCCATCAGTGAACAGCCGAACACTGAAGCTTTCTTT

j_call: TRBJ2-3
d_call: .
v_call: TRBV5-1
clone_size: .
cdr3_aa: CASSLSGSGGYTDTQYF
cdr3_nt: TGCGCCAGCAGCTTAAGTGGGAGTGGAGGTTACACAGATACGCAGTATTTT

j_call: TRBJ1-1
d_call: .
v_call: TRBV11-2
clone_size: few
cdr3_aa: CASSLFEDTEAFF
cdr3_nt: TGTGCCAGCAGCCTATTTGAGGACACTGAAGCTTTCTTT

j_call: TRBJ2-7
d_call: .
v_call: TRBV30
clone_size: .
cdr3_aa: CAWSVGPYEQYF
cdr3_nt: TGTGCCTGGAGTGTGGGTCCCTACGAGCAGTACTTC

j_call: TRBJ2-1
d_call: .
v_call: TRBV7-6
clone_size: .
cdr3_aa: CASSPVSPFGDEQFF
cdr3_nt: TGTGCCAGCAGCCCAGTAAGCCCATTTGGCGATGAGCAGTTCTTC

j_call: TRBJ1-2
d_call: TRBD1
v_call: TRBV28
clone_size: .
cdr3_aa: CASSFGQGYGYTF
cdr3_nt: TGTGCCAGCAGTTTTGGACAGGGATATGGCTACACCTTC

j_call: TRBJ2-4
d_call: TRBD1
v_call: TRBV19
clone_size: .
cdr3_aa: CASSKGQGEAKNIQYF
cdr3_nt: TGTGCCAGTAGTAAAGGACAGGGGGAAGCCAAAAACATTCAGTACTTC

j_call: TRBJ1-5
d_call: .
v_call: TRBV21-1
clone_size: .
cdr3_aa: CASKPGGGNQPQHF
cdr3_nt: TGTGCCAGCAAACCTGGGGGGGGCAATCAGCCCCAGCATTTT

j_call: TRBJ1-1
d_call: TRBD1
v_call: TRBV2
clone_size: .
cdr3_aa: CASRAGQSKNTEAFF
cdr3_nt: TGTGCCAGCAGAGCGGGACAGTCGAAGAACACTGAAGCTTTCTTT

j_call: TRBJ2-5
d_call: .
v_call: TRBV2
clone_size: .
cdr3_aa: CASRDTEGAQYF
cdr3_nt: TGTGCCAGCCGGGACACTGAGGGCGCCCAGTACTTC

j_call: TRBJ2-1
d_call: TRBD2
v_call: TRBV11-3
clone_size: .
cdr3_aa: CASSPRGLAGPYNEQFF
cdr3_nt: TGTGCCAGCAGCCCCCGGGGACTAGCGGGGCCCTACAATGAGCAGTTCTTC

j_call: TRBJ2-1
d_call: TRBD2
v_call: TRBV6-1
clone_size: few
cdr3_aa: CASSAGGTSGLNEQFF
cdr3_nt: TGTGCCAGCAGTGCCGGGGGGACTAGCGGGTTAAATGAGCAGTTCTTC

j_call: TRBJ1-2
d_call: .
v_call: TRBV6-5
clone_size: .
cdr3_aa: CASRQGGAYGYTF
cdr3_nt: TGTGCCAGCAGACAGGGAGGAGCCTATGGCTACACCTTC

j_call: TRBJ2-1
d_call: .
v_call: TRBV2
clone_size: .
cdr3_aa: CASSQGATLNEQFF
cdr3_nt: TGTGCCAGCAGCCAAGGGGCCACTCTCAATGAGCAGTTCTTC

j_call: TRBJ2-1
d_call: .
v_call: TRBV5-1
clone_size: many
cdr3_aa: CASSLDTVGYNEQFF
cdr3_nt: TGCGCCAGCAGCTTGGATACGGTAGGCTACAATGAGCAGTTCTTC

j_call: TRBJ2-1
d_call: .
v_call: TRBV7-3
clone_size: .
cdr3_aa: CASSPRQTGSSYNEQFF
cdr3_nt: TGTGCCAGCAGCCCGAGACAGACTGGGAGCTCCTACAATGAGCAGTTCTTC

j_call: TRBJ1-1
d_call: .
v_call: TRBV5-1
clone_size: once
cdr3_aa: CASSFTNTEAFF
cdr3_nt: TGCGCCAGCAGTTTCACGAACACTGAAGCTTTCTTT

j_call: TRBJ1-5
d_call: TRBD1
v_call: TRBV4-1
clone_size: .
cdr3_aa: CASSQEDRRSQPQHF
cdr3_nt: TGCGCCAGCAGCCAAGAGGACAGGCGGAGTCAGCCCCAGCATTTT

j_call: TRBJ2-1
d_call: .
v_call: TRBV5-1
clone_size: .
cdr3_aa: CASSKDSADEQFF
cdr3_nt: TGCGCCAGCAGCAAGGACAGCGCGGATGAGCAGTTCTTC

j_call: TRBJ1-1
d_call: TRBD1
v_call: TRBV10-3
clone_size: .
cdr3_aa: CAITTRQGKNTEAFF
cdr3_nt: TGTGCCATCACCACGAGACAGGGTAAGAACACTGAAGCTTTCTTT

j_call: TRBJ1-2
d_call: .
v_call: TRBV7-9
clone_size: once
cdr3_aa: CASSPSSLYGYTF
cdr3_nt: TGTGCCAGCAGCCCTAGCAGCCTCTATGGCTACACCTTC

j_call: TRBJ2-7
d_call: TRBD2
v_call: TRBV5-1
clone_size: .
cdr3_aa: CASSPAGAGGPYEQYF
cdr3_nt: TGCGCCAGCAGCCCAGCAGGGGCGGGAGGGCCCTACGAGCAGTACTTC

j_call: TRBJ1-1
d_call: .
v_call: TRBV28
clone_size: .
cdr3_aa: CASSFRGNTEAFF
cdr3_nt: TGTGCCAGCAGTTTCCGGGGCAACACTGAAGCTTTCTTT

j_call: TRBJ1-5
d_call: TRBD1
v_call: TRBV30
clone_size: once
cdr3_aa: CAWSVGRGNQPQHF
cdr3_nt: TGTGCCTGGAGTGTTGGCAGGGGGAATCAGCCCCAGCATTTT

j_call: TRBJ1-1
d_call: .
v_call: TRBV18
clone_size: .
cdr3_aa: CASSPSGVNTEAFF
cdr3_nt: TGTGCCAGCTCACCATCCGGGGTGAACACTGAAGCTTTCTTT

j_call: TRBJ2-1
d_call: .
v_call: TRBV4-1
clone_size: .
cdr3_aa: CASSQGRTTTYNEQFF
cdr3_nt: TGCGCCAGCAGCCAAGGGCGAACTACAACCTACAATGAGCAGTTCTTC

j_call: TRBJ2-2
d_call: TRBD1
v_call: TRBV19
clone_size: .
cdr3_aa: CASRGDRGFTGELFF
cdr3_nt: TGTGCCAGTAGAGGGGACAGGGGTTTCACCGGGGAGCTGTTTTTT

j_call: TRBJ1-2
d_call: .
v_call: TRBV28
clone_size: few
cdr3_aa: CASSPHSGDGYTF
cdr3_nt: TGTGCCAGCAGTCCCCACTCGGGGGATGGCTACACCTTC

j_call: TRBJ2-1
d_call: .
v_call: TRBV2
clone_size: .
cdr3_aa: CASSGQNEQFF
cdr3_nt: TGTGCCAGCTCCGGACAGAATGAGCAGTTCTTC

j_call: TRBJ2-2
d_call: TRBD1
v_call: TRBV11-2
clone_size: .
cdr3_aa: CASSLGTGHTGELFF
cdr3_nt: TGTGCCAGCAGCTTAGGGACAGGGCACACCGGGGAGCTGTTTTTT

j_call: TRBJ2-7
d_call: .
v_call: TRBV5-1
clone_size: .
cdr3_aa: CASSLEVNEQYF
cdr3_nt: TGCGCCAGCAGCTTGGAGGTGAACGAGCAGTACTTC

j_call: TRBJ2-2
d_call: .
v_call: TRBV4-2
clone_size: .
cdr3_aa: CASSDSGSANTGELFF
cdr3_nt: TGTGCCAGCAGCGATAGCGGATCTGCGAACACCGGGGAGCTGTTTTTT

j_call: TRBJ2-2
d_call: .
v_call: TRBV5-4
clone_size: .
cdr3_aa: CASSLGTHTGELFF
cdr3_nt: TGTGCCAGCAGCTTAGGGACCCACACCGGGGAGCTGTTTTTT

j_call: TRBJ2-3
d_call: TRBD1
v_call: TRBV19
clone_size: .
cdr3_aa: CASSIDLRGLTDTQYF
cdr3_nt: TGTGCCAGTAGTATAGATCTGAGGGGGCTCACAGATACGCAGTATTTT